These 11 T cell receptor beta chains were sequenced from one sample in a study of radiation and T cells in renal cell carcinoma. Time point of the sample: baseline pretreatment blood. Treatment indicated: 15 Gy SBRT to primary tumor, nephrectomy 4 weeks later. Assay used: immunoSEQ multiplex PCR; TCRdb lists only in-frame clones, some missing. The sample yields 130,000 to 150,000 clones, nearly 90% seen once. Material: blood, obtained from a patient whose treatment included radiotherapy and nephrectomy. The receptors derive from a woman aged 45-60 years with renal cell carcinoma.

This chain links TRBV2 with TRBJ2-5; D may be TRBD2 (6 bases). The CDR3 is 15 amino acids. In germline, CDR1 is SNHLY, CDR2 FYNNEI. The germline V and J ends were trimmed by 6 bases and 0 bases, with 14 bases remaining between them. The CDR3 DNA reads TGTGCCAGCAGAGAACTAGGGACTTACCAAGAGACCCAGTACTTC. Translated, it gives CASRELGTYQETQYF. Full variable domain (missing parts from reference TRBV2 and TRBJ2-5): EPEVTQTPSHQVTQMGQEVILRCVPISNHLYFYWYRQILGQKVEFLVSFYNNEISEKSEIFDDQFSVERPDGSNFTLKIRSTKLEDSAMYFCASRELGTYQETQYFGPGTRLLVL.

The chain uses TRBV6-4 and TRBJ2-4; 7 bases align to TRBD2. Per germline, CDR1 MRHNA and CDR2 SNTAGT. Trimming at V came to 3 bases and at J to 0 bases, leaving 11 bases not matched to a gene. This CDR3 is built from 18 residues. The CDR3: CASSEGRAPRQAKNIQYF. DNA for the CDR3: TGTGCCAGCAGTGAGGGGAGGGCTCCCCGACAAGCCAAAAACATTCAGTACTTC.

The gene calls are TRBV5-1 and TRBJ1-3; D gene uncertain. Trimming stripped 4 bases from V and 0 bases from J, with 8 bases between. This CDR3 region has 14 residues. The V gene's germline CDR1 is SGHRS and CDR2 YFSETQ. In DNA, the CDR3 is TGCGCCAGCAGCATCGAAAACTCTGGAAACACCATATATTTT. Protein sequence: CASSIENSGNTIYF.

The chain has TRBV7-3 and TRBJ2-1; a weak D match, TRBD1 (6 bases). The CDR3 extends over 13 amino acids. Germline V gives CDR1 SGHTA, CDR2 FQGTGA. The germline V and J ends were trimmed by 4 bases and 9 bases, with 13 bases remaining between them. CDR3: CASSYTGRSEQFF. CDR3 sequence (DNA): TGTGCCAGCAGCTATACAGGGCGTAGTGAGCAGTTCTTC.

The rearrangement links TRBV2 to TRBJ2-1; D may be TRBD2 (5 bases). This CDR3 is 13 amino acids long. The V end lost 4 bases, the J end lost 6 bases, and 10 bases lay between the germline ends. From germline, CDR1 is SNHLY and CDR2 FYNNEI. As DNA, the CDR3 is TGTGCCAGCAGTGGCCGGGAACTCAATGAGCAGTTCTTC. Translated: CASSGRELNEQFF.

V is TRBV5-4 and J is TRBJ2-3; D not certain. Trimming pared 0 bases from V and 0 bases from J, leaving 5 bases between. CDR3 length: 14 residues. Looked up from germline, CDR1 is SGHNT and CDR2 is YYREEE (reference sequence). CDR3 in DNA: TGTGCCAGCAGCTTGGGTGCGAGCACAGATACGCAGTATTTT. Translation gives CASSLGASTDTQYF. The variable domain in full, completed from reference TRBV5-4 and TRBJ2-3, reads ETGVTQSPTHLIKTRGQQVTLRCSSQSGHNTVSWYQQALGQGPQFIFQYYREEENGRGNFPPRFSGLQFPNYSSELNVNALELDDSALYLCASSLGASTDTQYFGPGTRLTVL.

This chain joins TRBV5-4 and TRBJ1-2; no firm D call. V gave up 2 bases and J gave up 6 bases, with 11 bases separating them. This CDR3 comprises 13 residues. CDR1 is SGHNT and CDR2 is YYREEE in the germline V gene (reference sequence). As DNA, the CDR3 is TGTGCCAGCAGCTTCCGATCACTGGATGGCTACACCTTC. Protein: CASSFRSLDGYTF.

In DNA, the CDR3 is TGTGCCAGCGAAGCAGGGGCCAATCAGCCCCAGCATTTT. It encodes CASEAGANQPQHF. The chain has TRBV2 and TRBJ1-5; possibly TRBD1 for D (6 bases). Germline V lookup: CDR1 SNHLY, CDR2 FYNNEI. The CDR3 runs to 13 residues. Trimming removed 8 bases at V and 3 bases at J, with 11 bases between.

This clone came up a few times. CDR3 in DNA: TGTGCCAGCGGATTTGACAGACCAACTGAAGCTTTCTTT. Its translation is CASGFDRPTEAFF. V gene TRBV11-1 combines with J gene TRBJ1-1; TRBD1 is a possible D gene (5 bases). CDR1 and CDR2 from the germline V gene are SGHAT and FQDESV (reference sequence). This CDR3 spans 13 amino acids. V was trimmed by 8 bases and J by 5 bases, leaving 15 bases between them.

The rearrangement uses TRBV7-2 and TRBJ2-2; possible D gene TRBD1, 6 bases. CDR1 and CDR2 (germline): SGHTA, FQGNSA. Deletions cut 1 base from V and 1 base from J, with 13 bases between. The CDR3 contains 17 residues. The CDR3 DNA follows: TGTGCCAGCAGCTTAGGCACGGACAGTAGGAACACCGGGGAGCTGTTTTTT. Translating it yields CASSLGTDSRNTGELFF.

The rearrangement joins TRBV4-2 to TRBJ1-2, with D maybe TRBD1 (6 bases). This CDR3 has 16 residues. Trimming removed 0 bases from V and 4 bases from J, with 15 bases in between. CDR1 and CDR2 from the germline V gene are LGHNA and YNFKEQ. CDR3 DNA sequence: TGTGCCAGCAGCCAAGATCTGGGGGGCGCGGTCTATGGCTACACCTTC. Translated: CASSQDLGGAVYGYTF.